These 20 T cell receptor beta chains originate from one sample sequenced in a study of PD-L1 blockade in urothelial cancer (dated by TCRdb to 2016 to 2017). Receptor amplification or capture employed the immunoSEQ multiplex PCR assay. Sourced from immuneACCESS, this table was stored by TCRdb with only in-frame sequences that have V and J called. A share of the clones is absent; for the studies checked, an unresolved V gene accounts for under half, and the remainder has no known explanation. Across this sample there are 43,000 or so clones, with around 84% seen only once. Roughly 17% of the sample is taken by the ten largest. The time point label corresponds to: pretreatment peripheral blood. The sequences come from PBMCs, collected around atezolizumab (anti-PD-L1) treatment. These receptors were obtained from a man in his 60s with urothelial cancer.

This clone was seen a handful of times. The chain uses TRBV2 and TRBJ1-6, with 7 bases fitting TRBD1. This CDR3 comprises 15 residues. J gave up 9 bases and V 0 bases, and 5 bases lay outside the gene matches. Germline values: CDR1 SNHLY, CDR2 FYNNEI. The CDR3 here is CASSEAGQAISPLHF. In DNA, the CDR3 is TGTGCCAGCAGTGAAGCCGGACAGGCTATTTCACCCCTCCACTTT.

Written as DNA, the CDR3 is TGTGCCAGTAGTAGGGGGGGTGCGGGAGTACCGGAGACCCAGTACTTC. Translating gives CASSRGGAGVPETQYF. The genes are TRBV19 and TRBJ2-5; TRBD2 matches 7 bases. The CDR3 is 16 amino acids. Trimming removed 4 bases from V and 5 bases from J; junction bases left unmatched: 13. The germline V gene has CDR1 LNHDA and CDR2 SQIVND (reference sequence).

DNA of the CDR3: TGTGCCAGCAGCTTAGACAGGTATGATGAGCAGTTCTTC. It codes for CASSLDRYDEQFF. The J gene is TRBJ2-1, the V gene TRBV11-2, with unresolved D. Germline V gene data show CDR1 as SGHAT and CDR2 as FQNNGV. This CDR3 has 13 residues. Trimming took 0 bases from V and 8 from J, leaving 8 bases between them.

In DNA form, the CDR3 reads TGTGCCAGCAGCTCTGGGGGGGGAAGGACCTACGAGCAGTACTTC. Translated, it gives CASSSGGGRTYEQYF. The V call is TRBV5-4, the J call TRBJ2-7; 7 positions agree with TRBD2. J was trimmed by 2 bases and V by 3 bases; bases with no gene match: 8. CDR1 and CDR2 (germline): SGHNT, YYREEE (reference sequence). This CDR3 spans 15 amino acids.

The V call is TRBV28, the J call TRBJ1-2; the match to TRBD1 covers 7 bases. The trim removed 5 bases at V and 0 bases at J, leaving 6 bases unmatched. The CDR3 totals 15 residues. Germline values: CDR1 MDHEN, CDR2 SYDVKM. This chain's CDR3 is CASSTRQGTNYGYTF. The CDR3 DNA is TGTGCCAGCAGTACCAGACAGGGAACTAACTATGGCTACACCTTC.

Only one count was recorded for this clone. Other DNA sequences of this sample code for an identical CDR3. The gene calls are TRBV6-1 and TRBJ2-5, with 10 bases that match TRBD1. Germline V gene data show CDR1 as MNHNS and CDR2 as SASEGT. Trimming at V came to 3 bases and at J to 5 bases, leaving 6 bases not matched to a gene. CDR3 length: 15 amino acids. The CDR3 bases are TGTGCCAGCAGTGACCCTGGACAGGGGGGGGAGACCCAGTACTTC. Translated: CASSDPGQGGETQYF.

V and J are TRBV27 and TRBJ2-7; D is ambiguous. Germline lookup yields CDR1 MNHEY and CDR2 SMNVEV (reference sequence). V lost 1 base, J lost 2 bases, and 18 bases lay in between. This CDR3 comprises 17 residues. The CDR3 sequence is CASSLWAFAGSTYEQYF. CDR3 in DNA: TGTGCCAGCAGTTTATGGGCGTTCGCTGGGTCAACCTACGAGCAGTACTTC.

This sequence joins TRBV10-3 and TRBJ2-7, with TRBD1 matching 10 bases. The CDR3 is 14 amino acids. In germline, CDR1 is ENHRY, CDR2 SYGVKD. The J segment lost 6 bases and the V segment lost 10 bases, leaving 12 bases of the junction unmatched. The CDR3 sequence is CATAPGQGQGEQYF. The DNA for the CDR3 is TGTGCCACAGCTCCGGGACAGGGGCAAGGCGAGCAGTACTTC.

This chain joins TRBV7-9 and TRBJ2-7; D uncertain. The CDR3 loop spans 15 amino acids. Germline assignment: CDR1 SEHNR and CDR2 FQNEAQ (reference sequence). The V end was cut by 2 bases, the J end by 1 base, with 12 bases between. The CDR3 sequence: CASSLLSETSYEQYF. CDR3 DNA: TGTGCCAGCAGCTTACTGTCAGAAACGTCCTACGAGCAGTACTTC.

This chain links TRBV6-1 with TRBJ1-5; 9 bases are a match to TRBD1. Germline values: CDR1 MNHNS, CDR2 SASEGT. The V segment lost 4 bases and the J segment 4 bases; nucleotides outside the gene matches: 14. This CDR3 region has 18 residues. The CDR3, as DNA: TGTGCCAGCAGTGGCTCCGGGACAGGGCGTCTAAGGAATCAGCCCCAGCATTTT. Translation: CASSGSGTGRLRNQPQHF.

This chain uses TRBV5-6 with TRBJ2-3; 7 bases align to TRBD2. Germline trimming cut 1 base from V and 4 bases from J; bases unmatched to any gene: 6. CDR3 length equals 15 residues. Germline V CDR1 and CDR2: SGHDT, YYEEEE. The CDR3, as DNA: TGTGCCAGCAGCTTGTCGGGGAGGGCGGCAGATACGCAGTATTTT. Its translation: CASSLSGRAADTQYF.

This clone was picked up a small number of times. This chain links TRBV11-3 with TRBJ1-1; D unclear. The length of the CDR3 is 14 residues. Germline V gives CDR1 SGHNT, CDR2 YENEEA. Trimming removed 5 bases from V and 5 bases from J, with 15 bases in between. The CDR3 DNA reads TGTGCCAGCAGCCCATCCGCAGGTAGGACTGAAGCTTTCTTT. It specifies CASSPSAGRTEAFF. Full variable domain (outside the CDR3, taken from reference TRBV11-3 and TRBJ1-1): EAGVVQSPRYKIIEKKQPVAFWCNPISGHNTLYWYLQNLGQGPELLIRYENEEAVDDSQLPKDRFSAERLKGVDSTLKIQPAELGDSAVYLCASSPSAGRTEAFFGQGTRLTVV.

The chain recombines TRBV27 with TRBJ2-2; TRBD2 matches 7 bases. Losses at the gene ends were 2 bases for V and 6 bases for J; bases not matched to a gene: 15. The V gene's germline CDR1 is MNHEY and CDR2 SMNVEV (reference sequence). The CDR3 runs 18 residues. CDR3 sequence (DNA): TGTGCCAGCAGTTTACATCACCGACGGACTAGTTCCGCCGGGGAGCTGTTTTTT. Protein sequence: CASSLHHRRTSSAGELFF.

The chain is built from TRBV28 and TRBJ1-1; D gene uncertain. This CDR3 has 15 amino acids. Looked up from germline, CDR1 is MDHEN and CDR2 is SYDVKM. V lost 6 bases and J lost 2, with 16 bases in between. The CDR3 coding sequence is TGTGCCAGCAGCCCACTCCCATCATTTAACACTGAAGCTTTCTTT. This encodes CASSPLPSFNTEAFF.

The chain carries TRBV27 and TRBJ1-5; TRBD1 matches 8 bases. This CDR3 contains 16 residues. J was trimmed by 5 bases and V by 4 bases; bases with no gene match: 10. Germline V gene sequence: CDR1 MNHEY, CDR2 SMNVEV (reference sequence). In nucleotides, the CDR3 is TGTGCCAGCAGTTCCAATGGACAGGGTATCCATCAGCCCCAGCATTTT. Protein sequence: CASSSNGQGIHQPQHF.

This rearrangement joins TRBV28 to TRBJ1-1; 9 nucleotides agree with TRBD1. The J segment lost 5 bases and the V segment lost 2 bases, leaving 12 bases of the junction unmatched. In germline, CDR1 is MDHEN, CDR2 SYDVKM. The CDR3 is 17 amino acids. CDR3 amino acids: CASSLEQGAGGSTEAFF. CDR3 coding DNA: TGTGCCAGCAGTTTAGAACAGGGGGCGGGTGGAAGTACTGAAGCTTTCTTT.

The gene calls are TRBV4-1 and TRBJ2-7; 9 positions match TRBD1. The length of the CDR3 is 18 residues. J lost 2 bases, V lost 0 bases, and 11 bases had no gene match. Germline V lookup: CDR1 MGHRA, CDR2 YSYEKL. In DNA form, the CDR3 reads TGCGCCAGCAGCCAAGACCCGCCCCGGAGACAGGGGGCCTACGAGCAGTACTTC. Encoded protein: CASSQDPPRRQGAYEQYF.

The chain joins TRBV29-1 to TRBJ2-5; 12 bases match TRBD1. The germline V gene encodes CDR1 SQVTM and CDR2 ANQGSEA. After removal of 2 bases from V and 5 bases from J, the junction contained 3 bases not matched to a gene. The CDR3 extends over 14 amino acids. CDR3 DNA: TGCAGCGTTGAAAGGGACAGGGGGCGGGAGACCCAGTACTTC. This encodes CSVERDRGRETQYF.

The gene calls are TRBV7-2 and TRBJ2-3, with a weak D call TRBD2 (6 bases). V gave up 5 bases and J gave up 2 bases, with 11 bases separating them. Germline CDR1 reads SGHTA; CDR2 reads FQGNSA. CDR3 length: 14 residues. The CDR3 bases are TGTGCCAGCAGCCCGGGACTTACCACAGATACGCAGTATTTT. Protein sequence: CASSPGLTTDTQYF.

The chain recombines TRBV2 with TRBJ1-5; no definite D call. Trimming removed 6 bases at V and 0 bases at J, with 9 bases between. The CDR3 sequence is 14 residues long. CDR1 and CDR2 from the germline V gene are SNHLY and FYNNEI. CDR3 DNA sequence: TGTGCCAGCAGGGCCGACTTTAGCAATCAGCCCCAGCATTTT. Protein product: CASRADFSNQPQHF.